This T cell receptor (beta chain) derives from a study of OX40 agonist ivuxolimab in advanced cancers. The germline V gene has CDR1 SGHTA and CDR2 FQGNSA. Germline trimming cut 3 bases from V and 2 bases from J; bases unmatched to any gene: 0. This CDR3 has 13 residues. TCRdb keeps only in-frame clones here, not all; method: immunoSEQ multiplex PCR. The profile shows tens of thousands of clones, roughly 83% of them singletons. The sequencing used CD4+ or CD8+ T cells sorted from blood, collected in a trial of the OX40 agonist ivuxolimab. The receptor was derived from an adult with an advanced solid tumor such as melanoma, head and neck, liver or kidney cancer. The genes are TRBV7-2 and TRBJ2-5; 7 positions agree with TRBD2. The CDR3 sequence is CASSLREQETQYF. The CDR3 nucleotides are TGTGCCAGCAGCTTGCGGGAGCAAGAGACCCAGTACTTC.